This entry lists 21 T cell receptor beta chains sequenced from one sample in a study of neurological immune-mediated disorders. Time point given: longitudinal time-point 1 (baseline). TCRdb reprocessed the 5' RACE reads via MiXCR and lists one record per CDR3 protein. The sample lists approximately 49,000 distinct CDR3 sequences, more than 8% occurring once. Sequencing input: PBMCs. The receptor set was obtained from a woman aged 40 to 50 in good health.

This clonotype was found many times. This chain links TRBV20-1 with TRBJ2-3; possibly TRBD1 for D (6 bases). This CDR3 comprises 14 residues. The V end was cut by 0 bases, the J end by 5 bases, with 12 bases between. Germline CDR1 reads DFQATT; CDR2 reads SNEGSKA (reference sequence). The CDR3 sequence is CSAREPKGVDTQYF. The CDR3, as DNA: TGCAGTGCTAGAGAGCCTAAGGGGGTAGATACGCAGTATTTT.

This clonotype was observed at least ten times. The junction does not match germline at one end; this may be a read error. J is TRBJ2-3 and V is TRBV7-2; D is unresolved. The CDR3 contains 12 residues. Per germline, CDR1 SGHTA and CDR2 FQGNSA. CDR3 protein: CASSLDVDTQYF. The CDR3 coding sequence is TGTGCCAGCAGTTTAGACGTGGATACGCAGTATTTT.

The rearrangement links TRBV5-8 to TRBJ1-2, with 8 nucleotides matching TRBD1. Germline assignment: CDR1 SGHTS and CDR2 YDEGEE. With V trimmed by 4 bases and J by 2 bases, 13 bases remained unmatched. CDR3 size: 17 residues. CDR3 loop: CASSGFLTGVDNYGYTF. Here the CDR3 DNA reads TGTGCCAGCAGCGGATTTCTGACAGGGGTAGACAACTATGGCTACACCTTC.

This clonotype was counted at least ten times. The chain links TRBV12-5 to TRBJ1-2; no firm D call. The ends were cut back, 2 bases at V and 4 bases at J, with 5 bases in the middle. The CDR3 is 12 residues long. CDR1 and CDR2 (germline): LGHNT, FRNRAP. CDR3 coding DNA: TGTGCTAGTGGTTTGTTCGGCTATGGCTACACCTTC. It yields the protein CASGLFGYGYTF.

Ten or more counts support this clonotype. This chain links TRBV3-1 with TRBJ2-5; TRBD2 matches at 9 bases. This CDR3 is 16 amino acids long. Germline CDR1 reads LGHDT; CDR2 reads YNNKEL (reference sequence). Unmatched junction bases numbered 6, after V lost 2 bases and J lost 2 bases. The CDR3 DNA is TGTGCCAGCAGCCAACCTCCGGGACTAGCTCAAGAGACCCAGTACTTC. Translated, it gives CASSQPPGLAQETQYF.

This clonotype was recorded at least ten times. V gene TRBV5-1 combines with J gene TRBJ2-5, with a weak D call TRBD2 (5 bases). Trimming cost V 2 bases and J 2 bases, with 10 bases left between them. This CDR3 spans 14 amino acids. CDR1 SGHRS and CDR2 YFSETQ come from the germline V gene. CDR3 nucleotides: TGCGCCAGCAGCTTCGGGATGGTTCAAGAGACCCAGTACTTC. It yields the protein CASSFGMVQETQYF.

This clonotype was seen ten or more times. The V and J genes are TRBV20-1 and TRBJ2-1; 8 nucleotides line up with TRBD1. Germline-derived CDR1 and CDR2 are DFQATT and SNEGSKA (reference sequence). Unmatched junction bases numbered 2, after V lost 7 bases and J lost 6 bases. This CDR3 contains 11 residues. The CDR3 spells CSGTGINEQFF. Here the CDR3 DNA reads TGCAGTGGGACAGGGATCAATGAGCAGTTCTTC.

The table lists this clonotype with many counts. This chain links TRBV6-5 with TRBJ1-2; D is unclear. The CDR3 runs to 12 residues. From germline, CDR1 is MNHEY and CDR2 SVGAGI. Trimming removed 5 bases at V and 7 bases at J, with 11 bases between. Written as DNA, the CDR3 is TGTGCCAGCAGTCCGGATTGGCGTGGCTACACCTTC. As protein: CASSPDWRGYTF.

This clonotype appeared many times. This chain joins TRBV5-1 and TRBJ1-2; D is uncertain. The CDR3 loop spans 12 amino acids. Germline V gives CDR1 SGHRS, CDR2 YFSETQ. The V gene lost 0 bases and the J gene lost 8 bases, with 8 bases spanning the gap. The CDR3 nucleotides read TGCGCCAGCAGCTTGGGTTCGAGCGGCTACACCTTC. Protein: CASSLGSSGYTF.

This clonotype was recorded many times. This rearrangement joins TRBV20-1 to TRBJ1-5, with TRBD1 identical over 10 bases. J gave up 2 bases and V 5 bases, and 9 bases lay outside the gene matches. The CDR3 totals 16 residues. Germline V CDR1 and CDR2: DFQATT, SNEGSKA (reference sequence). The CDR3 bases are TGCAGTGCTGCCGGGGGACAGGGGATTCGCAATCAGCCCCAGCATTTT. Translating gives CSAAGGQGIRNQPQHF.

The table lists this clonotype with many counts. The chain recombines TRBV12-3 or TRBV12-4 with TRBJ1-1; D is unresolved. V dropped 3 bases and J dropped 1 base, with 6 bases sitting between them. This CDR3 comprises 13 residues. CDR3 in amino acids: CASSFEGNTEAFF. The CDR3 nucleotides are TGTGCCAGCAGTTTTGAGGGGAACACTGAAGCTTTCTTT.

This clonotype appeared many times. This chain joins TRBV10-3 and TRBJ2-3; TRBD1 matches at 8 bases. V trimming: 3 bases; J trimming: 5 bases; junction bases outside the gene matches: 7. Germline V gene sequence: CDR1 ENHRY, CDR2 SYGVKD. This CDR3 region has 15 residues. CDR3 protein: CAISDLGQGEDTQYF. The CDR3 DNA reads TGTGCCATCAGTGACCTTGGACAGGGCGAAGATACGCAGTATTTT.

This clonotype has ten or more counts. V is TRBV14 and J is TRBJ1-2, with a weak D call TRBD1 (5 bases). The length of the CDR3 is 14 residues. The V end lost 1 base, the J end lost 5 bases, and 11 bases lay between the germline ends. CDR1 is SGHDN, CDR2 FVKESK, per germline. CDR3 region: CASSQGGLVYGYTF. The CDR3 nucleotides read TGTGCCAGCAGCCAAGGGGGCCTAGTTTATGGCTACACCTTC.

This clonotype was counted ten times or more. The chain recombines TRBV12-3 or TRBV12-4 with TRBJ1-2; D not resolved. The V end lost 7 bases, the J end lost 8 bases, and 14 bases lay between the germline ends. The CDR3 has 12 residues. The CDR3 DNA reads TGTGCCAGCAAGCCCGCCGCCGGGGGCTACACCTTC. As protein: CASKPAAGGYTF.

This clonotype was found many times. This chain links TRBV29-1 with TRBJ1-2; possibly TRBD1 for D (6 bases). The CDR3 totals 14 residues. V lost 5 bases and J 6 bases, leaving 19 bases between the germline ends. CDR1 and CDR2 from the germline V gene are SQVTM and ANQGSEA. CDR3 DNA: TGCAGCGTTAGGGGGGAGGCTACAGGTCATGGCTACACCTTC. This translates into CSVRGEATGHGYTF. The whole variable domain, remainder taken from reference TRBV29-1 and TRBJ1-2, is SAVISQKPSRDICQRGTSLTIQCQVDSQVTMMFWYRQQPGQSLTLIATANQGSEATYESGFVIDKFPISRPNLTFSTLTVSNMSPEDSSIYLCSVRGEATGHGYTFGSGTRLTVV.

The sample holds many counts of this clonotype. The chain joins TRBV9 to TRBJ1-6, with D perhaps matching TRBD1 (5 bases). The CDR3 consists of 15 residues. V lost 0 bases, J lost 6 bases, and 10 bases lay in between. Germline values: CDR1 SGDLS, CDR2 YYNGEE. CDR3: CASSVGGAGNSPLHF. CDR3 nucleotides: TGTGCCAGCAGCGTAGGGGGCGCGGGTAATTCACCCCTCCACTTT.

This clonotype was recorded at least ten times. The V and J genes are TRBV6-2 or TRBV6-3 and TRBJ2-5; weak D call: TRBD2 (5 bases). The CDR3 has 15 residues. The V gene lost 0 bases and the J gene lost 0 bases, with 8 bases spanning the gap. The germline V gene has CDR1 MNHEY and CDR2 SVGEGT. The CDR3 coding sequence is TGTGCCAGCAGTTACTCTCCGGGGAACCAAGAGACCCAGTACTTC. Translated: CASSYSPGNQETQYF.

Comments on this clonotype: The junction departs from the called germline gene at one end, perhaps through a read error. V and J are TRBV7-2 and TRBJ2-7; the match to TRBD2 covers 7 bases. From germline, CDR1 is SGHTA and CDR2 FQGNSA. This CDR3 region has 15 residues. CDR3: CASSWHGSSGLEQYF. The CDR3 nucleotides read TGTGCCAGTAGCTGGCACGGGAGTAGCGGGTTGGAGCAGTACTTC.

This clonotype was counted ten times or more. V usage is TRBV12-3 or TRBV12-4 and J usage is TRBJ2-3; a weak D match, TRBD1 (5 bases). V was trimmed by 6 bases and J by 2 bases, leaving 12 bases between them. This CDR3 region has 14 residues. CDR3 coding DNA: TGTGCCAGCAGCATACGACAGAACACAGATACGCAGTATTTT. Translation gives CASSIRQNTDTQYF.

Notes on this clonotype: A single base separates this from a much larger clone, so it may be a read error. The V gene is TRBV12-3 or TRBV12-4, the J gene TRBJ2-7; D is tentatively TRBD1 or TRBD2 (6 bases each). The V and J ends lost 1 base and 6 bases respectively, with 7 bases between them. The CDR3 runs to 12 residues. The CDR3 sequence is CASSLGGAEQYF. The CDR3 DNA is TGTGCCAGCAGTTTAGGGGGGGCCGAGCAGTACTTC.

The genes are TRBV20-1 and TRBJ2-1, with D perhaps TRBD2 (6 bases). Looked up from germline, CDR1 is DFQATT and CDR2 is SNEGSKA (reference sequence). V was pared by 4 bases and J by 6 bases, with 13 bases between. The CDR3 loop spans 13 amino acids. The DNA for the CDR3 is TGCAGTGCTATGGCTGGAGGGTTCAATGAGCAGTTCTTC. This encodes CSAMAGGFNEQFF.